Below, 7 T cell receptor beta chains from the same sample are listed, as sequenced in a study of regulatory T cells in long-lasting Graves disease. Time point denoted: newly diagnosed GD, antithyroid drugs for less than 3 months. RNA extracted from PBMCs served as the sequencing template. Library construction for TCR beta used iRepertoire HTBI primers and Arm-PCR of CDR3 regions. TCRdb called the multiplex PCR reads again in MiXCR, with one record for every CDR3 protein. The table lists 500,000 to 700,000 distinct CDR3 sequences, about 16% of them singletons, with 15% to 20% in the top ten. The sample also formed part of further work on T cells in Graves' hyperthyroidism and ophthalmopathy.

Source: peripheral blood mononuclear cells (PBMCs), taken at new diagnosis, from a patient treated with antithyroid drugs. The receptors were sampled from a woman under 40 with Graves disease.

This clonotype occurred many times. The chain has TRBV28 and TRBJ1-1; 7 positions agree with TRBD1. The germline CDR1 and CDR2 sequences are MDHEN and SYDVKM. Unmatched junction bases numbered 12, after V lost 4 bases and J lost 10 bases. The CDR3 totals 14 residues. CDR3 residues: CASSSPTGAGGAFF. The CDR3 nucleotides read TGTGCCAGCAGTTCACCAACAGGGGCTGGGGGAGCTTTCTTT.

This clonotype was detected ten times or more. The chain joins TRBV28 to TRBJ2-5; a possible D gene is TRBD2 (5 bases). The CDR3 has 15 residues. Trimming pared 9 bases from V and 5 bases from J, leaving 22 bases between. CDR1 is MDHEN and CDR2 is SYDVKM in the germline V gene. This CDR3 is CASFSGKEGVETQYF. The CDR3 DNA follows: TGTGCCAGTTTCTCCGGGAAAGAGGGAGTGGAGACCCAGTACTTC.

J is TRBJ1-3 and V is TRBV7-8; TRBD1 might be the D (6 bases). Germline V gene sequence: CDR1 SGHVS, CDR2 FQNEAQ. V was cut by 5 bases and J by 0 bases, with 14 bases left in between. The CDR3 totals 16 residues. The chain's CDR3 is CASSPTGPNSGNTIYF. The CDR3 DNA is TGTGCCAGCAGCCCCACAGGGCCCAACTCTGGAAACACCATATATTTT.

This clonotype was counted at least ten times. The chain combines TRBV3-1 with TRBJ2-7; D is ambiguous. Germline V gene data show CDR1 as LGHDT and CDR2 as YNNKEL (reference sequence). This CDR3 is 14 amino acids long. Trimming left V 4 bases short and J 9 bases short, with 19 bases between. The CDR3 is CASSPGPSDRRQYF. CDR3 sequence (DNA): TGTGCCAGCAGCCCCGGGCCCTCCGACCGACGGCAGTACTTC.

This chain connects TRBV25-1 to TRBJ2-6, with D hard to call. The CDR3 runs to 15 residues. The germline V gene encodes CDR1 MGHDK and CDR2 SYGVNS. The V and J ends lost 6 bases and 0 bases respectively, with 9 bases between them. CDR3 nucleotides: TGTGCCAGCAGCAAGTCAAGCTCTGGGGCCAACGTCCTGACTTTC. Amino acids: CASSKSSSGANVLTF.

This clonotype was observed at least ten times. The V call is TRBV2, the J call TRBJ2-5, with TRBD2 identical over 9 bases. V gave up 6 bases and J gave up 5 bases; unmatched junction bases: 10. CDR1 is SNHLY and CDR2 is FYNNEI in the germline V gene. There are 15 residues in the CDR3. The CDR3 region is CASRPGLALRETQYF. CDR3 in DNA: TGTGCCAGCAGGCCTGGACTAGCGCTGAGGGAGACCCAGTACTTC.

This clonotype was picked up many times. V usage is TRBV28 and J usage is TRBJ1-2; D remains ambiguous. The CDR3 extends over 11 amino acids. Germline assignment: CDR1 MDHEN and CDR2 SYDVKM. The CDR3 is CATTKISRYTF. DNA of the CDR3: TGTGCTACTACAAAGATCAGCCGCTACACCTTC.